The present TCR beta chain was sequenced within a study of tumor-infiltrating lymphocytes in localized non-small cell lung cancer. Study-level information: Some samples were collected after neoadjuvant chemotherapy; smokers, never-smokers and several histologies were included.

Sequencing used immunoSEQ multiplex PCR; TCRdb keeps in-frame clones, though not all of them. The profile shows roughly 24,000 clones, 50% to 80% of them singletons. The TCR was taken from a human donor with non-small cell lung cancer. Sequencing was performed on lung tumor tissue.

The CDR3 nucleotides are TGTGCCAGCAGCTCCACAGGGAGAGGCTACACCTTC. Its translation is CASSSTGRGYTF. The chain employs TRBV5-4 and TRBJ1-2; TRBD1 is a possible D gene (6 bases). This CDR3 region has 12 residues. V gave up 3 bases and J gave up 8 bases, with 11 bases separating them. Per the germline V gene, CDR1 is SGHNT and CDR2 is YYREEE (reference sequence).